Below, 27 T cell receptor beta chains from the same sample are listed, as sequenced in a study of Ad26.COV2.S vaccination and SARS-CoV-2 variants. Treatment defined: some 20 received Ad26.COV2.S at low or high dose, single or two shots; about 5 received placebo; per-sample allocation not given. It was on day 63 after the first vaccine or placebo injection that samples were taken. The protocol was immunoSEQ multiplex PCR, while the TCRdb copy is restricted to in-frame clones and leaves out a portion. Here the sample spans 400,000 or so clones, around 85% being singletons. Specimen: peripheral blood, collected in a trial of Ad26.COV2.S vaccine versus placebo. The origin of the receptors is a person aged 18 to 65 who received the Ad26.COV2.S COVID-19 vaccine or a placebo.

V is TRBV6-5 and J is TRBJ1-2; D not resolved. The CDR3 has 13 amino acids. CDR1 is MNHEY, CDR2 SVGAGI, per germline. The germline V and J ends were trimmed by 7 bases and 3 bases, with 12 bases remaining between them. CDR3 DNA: TGTGCCAGCACTGCCGGACGGTACTATGGCTACACCTTC. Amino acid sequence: CASTAGRYYGYTF.

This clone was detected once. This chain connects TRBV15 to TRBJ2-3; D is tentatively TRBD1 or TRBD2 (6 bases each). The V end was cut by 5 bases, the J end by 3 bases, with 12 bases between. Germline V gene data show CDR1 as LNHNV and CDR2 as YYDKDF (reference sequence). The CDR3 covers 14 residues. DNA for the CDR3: TGTGCCACCAGCGAGGGGGGCCCGACAGATACGCAGTATTTT. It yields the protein CATSEGGPTDTQYF.

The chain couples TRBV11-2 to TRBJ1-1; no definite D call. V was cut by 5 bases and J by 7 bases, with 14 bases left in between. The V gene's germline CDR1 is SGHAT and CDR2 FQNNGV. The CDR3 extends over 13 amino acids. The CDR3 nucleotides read TGTGCCAGCAGCCACACGCAGACAAGTGAAGCTTTCTTT. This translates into CASSHTQTSEAFF.

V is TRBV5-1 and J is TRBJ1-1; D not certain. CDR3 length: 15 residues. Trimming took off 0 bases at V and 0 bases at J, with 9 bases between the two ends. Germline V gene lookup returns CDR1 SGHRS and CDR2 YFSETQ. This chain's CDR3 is CASSLVRGVNTEAFF. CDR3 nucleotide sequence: TGCGCCAGCAGCTTGGTACGTGGGGTGAACACTGAAGCTTTCTTT.

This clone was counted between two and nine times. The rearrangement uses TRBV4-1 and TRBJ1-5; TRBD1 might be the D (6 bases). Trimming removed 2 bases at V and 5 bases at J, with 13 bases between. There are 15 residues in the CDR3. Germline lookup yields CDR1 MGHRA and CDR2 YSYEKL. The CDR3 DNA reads TGCGCCAGCAGCCAAACAATACAGGGTGATCAGCCCCAGCATTTT. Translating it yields CASSQTIQGDQPQHF.

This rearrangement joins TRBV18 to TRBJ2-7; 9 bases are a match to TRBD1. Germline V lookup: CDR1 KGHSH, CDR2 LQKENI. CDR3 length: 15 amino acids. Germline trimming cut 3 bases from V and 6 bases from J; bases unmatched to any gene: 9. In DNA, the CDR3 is TGTGCCAGCTCACCTCCCGGGACAGGGATGGGCGAGCAGTACTTC. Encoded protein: CASSPPGTGMGEQYF.

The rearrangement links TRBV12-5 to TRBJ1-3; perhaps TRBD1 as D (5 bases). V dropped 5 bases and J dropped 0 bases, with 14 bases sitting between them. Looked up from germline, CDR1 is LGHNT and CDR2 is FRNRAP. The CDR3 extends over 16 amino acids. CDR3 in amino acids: CASGLRAGNSGNTIYF. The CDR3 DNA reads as TGTGCTAGTGGTCTCCGGGCAGGGAACTCTGGAAACACCATATATTTT.

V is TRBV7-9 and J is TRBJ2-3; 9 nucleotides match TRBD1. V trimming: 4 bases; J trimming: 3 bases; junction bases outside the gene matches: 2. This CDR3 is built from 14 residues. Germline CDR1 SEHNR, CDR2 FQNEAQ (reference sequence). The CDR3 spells CASSWTGATDTQYF. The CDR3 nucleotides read TGTGCCAGCAGCTGGACAGGGGCGACAGATACGCAGTATTTT. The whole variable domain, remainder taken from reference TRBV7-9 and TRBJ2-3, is DTGVSQNPRHKITKRGQNVTFRCDPISEHNRLYWYRQTLGQGPEFLTYFQNEAQLEKSRLLSDRFSAERPKGSFSTLEIQRTEQGDSAMYLCASSWTGATDTQYFGPGTRLTVL.

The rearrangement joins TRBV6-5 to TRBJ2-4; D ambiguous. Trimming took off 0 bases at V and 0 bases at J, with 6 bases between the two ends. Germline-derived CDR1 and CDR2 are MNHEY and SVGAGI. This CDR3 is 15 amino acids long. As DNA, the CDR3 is TGTGCCAGCAGTTACTCTGGGGAAGCCAAAAACATTCAGTACTTC. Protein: CASSYSGEAKNIQYF.

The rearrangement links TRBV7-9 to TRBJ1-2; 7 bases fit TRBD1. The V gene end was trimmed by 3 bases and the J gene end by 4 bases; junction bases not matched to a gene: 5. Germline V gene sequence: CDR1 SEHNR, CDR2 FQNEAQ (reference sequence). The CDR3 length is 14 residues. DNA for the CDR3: TGTGCCAGCAGCTTGTCAGGGACAGTCTATGGCTACACCTTC. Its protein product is CASSLSGTVYGYTF.

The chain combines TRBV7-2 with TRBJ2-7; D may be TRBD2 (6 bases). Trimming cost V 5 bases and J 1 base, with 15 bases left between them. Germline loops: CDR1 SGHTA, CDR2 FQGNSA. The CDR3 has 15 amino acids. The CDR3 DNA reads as TGTGCCAGCAGCCCCTTGGAGGGTTCTTCCTACGAGCAGTACTTC. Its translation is CASSPLEGSSYEQYF.

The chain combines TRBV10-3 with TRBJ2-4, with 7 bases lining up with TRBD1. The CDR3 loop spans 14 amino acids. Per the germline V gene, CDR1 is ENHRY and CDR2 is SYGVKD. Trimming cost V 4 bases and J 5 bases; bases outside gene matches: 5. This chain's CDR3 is CAISARQGENIQYF. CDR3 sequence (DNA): TGTGCCATCAGTGCCAGACAGGGCGAAAACATTCAGTACTTC.

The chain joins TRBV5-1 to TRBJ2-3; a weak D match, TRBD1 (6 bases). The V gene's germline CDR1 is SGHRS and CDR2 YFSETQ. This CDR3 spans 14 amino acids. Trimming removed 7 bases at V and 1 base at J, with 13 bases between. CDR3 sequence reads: CASEGEWGTDTQYF. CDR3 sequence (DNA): TGCGCCAGCGAGGGGGAATGGGGCACAGATACGCAGTATTTT.

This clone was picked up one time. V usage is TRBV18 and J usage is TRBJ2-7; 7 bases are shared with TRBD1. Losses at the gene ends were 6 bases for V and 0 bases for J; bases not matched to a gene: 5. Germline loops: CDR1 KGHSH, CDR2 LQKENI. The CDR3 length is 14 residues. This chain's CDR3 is CASSPGQSSYEQYF. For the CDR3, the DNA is TGTGCCAGCTCCCCGGGACAGAGCTCCTACGAGCAGTACTTC.

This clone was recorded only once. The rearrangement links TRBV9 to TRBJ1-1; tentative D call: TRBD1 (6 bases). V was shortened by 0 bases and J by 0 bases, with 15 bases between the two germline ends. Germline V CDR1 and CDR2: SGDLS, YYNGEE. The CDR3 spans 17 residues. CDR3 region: CASSVVDREDMNTEAFF. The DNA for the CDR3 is TGTGCCAGCAGCGTAGTGGACAGAGAAGACATGAACACTGAAGCTTTCTTT.

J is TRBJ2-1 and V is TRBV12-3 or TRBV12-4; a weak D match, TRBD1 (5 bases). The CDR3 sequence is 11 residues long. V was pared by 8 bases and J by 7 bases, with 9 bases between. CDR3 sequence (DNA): TGTGCCAGCGGTCAGGGTAATGAGCAGTTCTTC. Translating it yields CASGQGNEQFF.

This CDR3 reads CASSPGDSEPTDTQYF. CDR3 in DNA: TGTGCCAGCTCACCAGGGGACTCCGAGCCCACAGATACGCAGTATTTT. The chain is built from TRBV18 and TRBJ2-3; possible D gene TRBD2, 6 bases. Trimming took 2 bases from V and 2 from J, leaving 14 bases between them. The germline gives CDR1 KGHSH, CDR2 LQKENI. The CDR3 covers 16 residues.

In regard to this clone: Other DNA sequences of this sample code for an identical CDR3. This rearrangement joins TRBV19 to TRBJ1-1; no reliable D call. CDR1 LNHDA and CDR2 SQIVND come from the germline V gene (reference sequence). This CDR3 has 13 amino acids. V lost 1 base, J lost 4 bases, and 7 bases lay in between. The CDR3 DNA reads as TGTGCCAGTAGTATAGGAGGAGGCACTGAAGCTTTCTTT. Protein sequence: CASSIGGGTEAFF.

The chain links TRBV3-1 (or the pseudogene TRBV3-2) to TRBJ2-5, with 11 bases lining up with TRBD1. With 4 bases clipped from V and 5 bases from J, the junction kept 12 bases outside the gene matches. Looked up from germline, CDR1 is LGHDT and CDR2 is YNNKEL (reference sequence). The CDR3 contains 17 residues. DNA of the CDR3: TGTGCCAGCAGCCTGCCACTCTCGGGACAGGGGGAGGAGACCCAGTACTTC. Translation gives CASSLPLSGQGEETQYF.

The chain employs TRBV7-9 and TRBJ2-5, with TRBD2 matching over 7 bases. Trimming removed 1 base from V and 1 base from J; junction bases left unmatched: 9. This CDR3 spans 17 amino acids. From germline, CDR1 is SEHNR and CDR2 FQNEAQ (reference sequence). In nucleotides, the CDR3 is TGTGCCAGCAGCTTAGAAGCAGGGAGGGGTATCCAAGAGACCCAGTACTTC. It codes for CASSLEAGRGIQETQYF. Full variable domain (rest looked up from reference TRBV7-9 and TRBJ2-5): DTGVSQNPRHKITKRGQNVTFRCDPISEHNRLYWYRQTLGQGPEFLTYFQNEAQLEKSRLLSDRFSAERPKGSFSTLEIQRTEQGDSAMYLCASSLEAGRGIQETQYFGPGTRLLVL.

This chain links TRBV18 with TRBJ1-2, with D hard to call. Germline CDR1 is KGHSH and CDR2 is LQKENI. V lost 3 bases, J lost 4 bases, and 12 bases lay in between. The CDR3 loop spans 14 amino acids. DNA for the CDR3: TGTGCCAGCTCACCGGATTTCGGCGGCTATGGCTACACCTTC. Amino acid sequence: CASSPDFGGYGYTF.

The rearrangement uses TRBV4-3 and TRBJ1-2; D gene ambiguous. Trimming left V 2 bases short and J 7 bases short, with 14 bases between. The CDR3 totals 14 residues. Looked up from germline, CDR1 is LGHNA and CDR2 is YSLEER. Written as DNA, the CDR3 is TGCGCCAGCAGCCAATTGGGAGGAGGCACTGGCTACACCTTC. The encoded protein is CASSQLGGGTGYTF.

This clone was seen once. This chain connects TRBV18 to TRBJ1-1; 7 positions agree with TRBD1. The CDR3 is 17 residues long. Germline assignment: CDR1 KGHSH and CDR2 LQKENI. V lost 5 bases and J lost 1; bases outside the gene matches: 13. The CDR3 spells CASSTGVGTRRNTEAFF. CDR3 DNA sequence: TGTGCCAGCTCAACAGGGGTGGGCACACGGCGGAACACTGAAGCTTTCTTT.

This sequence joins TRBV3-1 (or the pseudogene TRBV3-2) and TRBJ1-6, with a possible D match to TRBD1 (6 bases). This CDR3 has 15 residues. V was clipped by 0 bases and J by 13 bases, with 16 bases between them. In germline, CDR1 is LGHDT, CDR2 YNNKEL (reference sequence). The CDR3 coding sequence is TGTGCCAGCAGCCAAGATGGTCGGGGGCCCTATCCCCTCCACTTT. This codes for CASSQDGRGPYPLHF.

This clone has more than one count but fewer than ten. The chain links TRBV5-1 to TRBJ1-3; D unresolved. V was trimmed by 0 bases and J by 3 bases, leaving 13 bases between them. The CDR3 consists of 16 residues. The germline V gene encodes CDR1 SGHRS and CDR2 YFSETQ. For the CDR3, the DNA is TGCGCCAGCAGCTTGGCGGGAGGGTCCCGTGGAAACACCATATATTTT. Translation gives CASSLAGGSRGNTIYF.

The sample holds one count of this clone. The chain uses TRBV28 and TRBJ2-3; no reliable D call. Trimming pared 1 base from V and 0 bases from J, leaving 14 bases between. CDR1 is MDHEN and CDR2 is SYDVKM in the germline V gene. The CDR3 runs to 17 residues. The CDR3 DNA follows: TGTGCCAGCAGTTTATCCGGTGACTTAACTAGCACAGATACGCAGTATTTT. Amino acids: CASSLSGDLTSTDTQYF. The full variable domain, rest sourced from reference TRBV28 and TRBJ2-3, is DVKVTQSSRYLVKRTGEKVFLECVQDMDHENMFWYRQDPGLGLRLIYFSYDVKMKEKGDIPEGYSVSREKKERFSLILESASTNQTSMYLCASSLSGDLTSTDTQYFGPGTRLTVL.

The CDR3 region is CASSIGGLGGYTF. In DNA form, the CDR3 reads TGTGCCAGTAGTATCGGAGGGCTTGGTGGCTACACCTTC. This chain connects TRBV19 to TRBJ1-2; D is unclear. CDR1 LNHDA and CDR2 SQIVND come from the germline V gene (reference sequence). With 3 bases removed from V and 7 bases from J, the gap between germline ends came to 12 bases. The CDR3 consists of 13 residues.